The TCR beta chain described here comes from a study of blood T cell repertoires in COVID-19. Study context: Material from acute and convalescent COVID-19 was sourced from the United States, Italy and Spain. In each case, the material was cDNA or gDNA derived from T cells, B-cell-depleted T cells, or PBMCs.

CDR1 and CDR2 from the germline V gene are SGHNT and YENEEA. This CDR3 contains 17 residues. Germline trimming cut 1 base from V and 5 bases from J; bases unmatched to any gene: 9. As originally analysed: Reference gene primer amplification yielded estimated nucleated cell counts. Some clones are missing from TCRdb's copy, which holds only in-frame ones; the method was immunoSEQ multiplex PCR. V and J calls and clone size are copied from that table; D and trimming were computed from the DNA. The sample carries under 85,000 clones, approximately 83% recorded once. The Seattle site enrolled patients during active infection and followed them longitudinally.

Sequencing was performed on peripheral blood. This chain connects TRBV11-3 to TRBJ2-2; TRBD2 matches at 8 bases. The source of this sequence is a man between 35 and 55 years old with COVID-19, enrolled during active disease. The CDR3 is CASSLALRGGRTGELFF. Written as DNA, the CDR3 is TGTGCCAGCAGCTTAGCCCTGCGCGGGGGGCGAACCGGGGAGCTGTTTTTT.